Following are 6 T cell receptor beta chains from one sample sequenced in a study of blood T cell repertoires in COVID-19. Data came from immunoSEQ multiplex PCR; TCRdb stores just in-frame clones and leaves some out. Of 280,000 or so clones in the sample, roughly 85% were seen once. The sample taken for sequencing was PBMCs or T cells enriched from blood (not recorded which). Receptor source: a woman aged 45-65 years who had recovered from COVID-19.

The CDR3, as DNA: TGTGCCAGCAGCAACTGGACAGGTCATGGCTACACCTTC. Protein product: CASSNWTGHGYTF. The J gene is TRBJ1-2, the V gene TRBV11-2, with 7 bases matching TRBD1. Germline CDR1 and CDR2: SGHAT and FQNNGV. Trimming at V came to 5 bases and at J to 6 bases, leaving 6 bases not matched to a gene. The CDR3 consists of 13 residues.

In nucleotides, the CDR3 is TGTGCCACCAGTGATAGACTAGCGTCCAATGAGCAGTTCTTC. Encoded protein: CATSDRLASNEQFF. The rearrangement uses TRBV24-1 and TRBJ2-1; 8 nucleotides agree with TRBD2. V dropped 3 bases and J dropped 6; count of bases not matched to a gene: 3. Germline-derived CDR1 and CDR2 are KGHDR and SFDVKD. This CDR3 has 14 residues.

This chain connects TRBV6-5 to TRBJ2-4; the match to TRBD1 covers 8 bases. Germline-derived CDR1 and CDR2 are MNHEY and SVGAGI. With 2 bases clipped from V and 6 bases from J, the junction kept 3 bases outside the gene matches. The CDR3 is 14 residues long. The DNA for the CDR3 is TGTGCCAGCAGTTACGGACAGGGCGTAAACATTCAGTACTTC. This encodes CASSYGQGVNIQYF.

This chain uses TRBV3-1 (or the pseudogene TRBV3-2) with TRBJ2-7; no definite D call. This CDR3 spans 14 amino acids. CDR1 and CDR2 from the germline V gene are LGHDT and YNNKEL (reference sequence). Trimming left V 4 bases short and J 2 bases short, with 12 bases between. In DNA form, the CDR3 reads TGTGCCAGCAGCCCACAACAGCCACCCTACGAGCAGTACTTC. This codes for CASSPQQPPYEQYF.

The CDR3 here is CASSHEGQGNQPQHF. CDR3 DNA sequence: TGCGCCAGCAGCCACGAGGGACAGGGAAATCAGCCCCAGCATTTT. The genes are TRBV4-1 and TRBJ1-5; 9 nucleotides agree with TRBD1. Germline V lookup: CDR1 MGHRA, CDR2 YSYEKL. CDR3 length equals 15 residues. V was clipped by 3 bases and J by 4 bases; unmatched bases: 4.

The chain is built from TRBV11-3 and TRBJ2-1; 16 bases fit TRBD2. Germline V gene lookup returns CDR1 SGHNT and CDR2 YENEEA. V dropped 2 bases and J dropped 9; count of bases not matched to a gene: 10. This CDR3 is built from 18 residues. CDR3 sequence: CASSLSGTSGGVEAEQFF. Here the CDR3 DNA reads TGTGCCAGCAGCTTATCTGGGACTAGCGGGGGGGTAGAGGCTGAGCAGTTCTTC.